The 30 T cell receptor beta chains given below trace back to one sample, sequenced in a study of identical twins (dated by TCRdb to 2016 to 2017). The method was 5' RACE. Sequencing was carried out with an Illumina HiSeq 2000. The public sequencing data were trimmed at Q25 with fastp and processed into clonotypes with MiXCR by TCRdb, which kept only in-frame beta chains. Rows are combined by CDR3 protein, so each entry shows the most common genes and DNA. The sample has 450,000 to 650,000 distinct CDR3 sequences on record, around 15% of them singletons. Less than 0.5% of the sample comes from the top ten. These sequences were also reported in another study, on yellow fever vaccine responses in identical twins.

The material sequenced was CD4+ T cells sorted from blood. The receptors were sampled from a woman between 18 and 30 years old in good health.

V is TRBV20-1 and J is TRBJ2-5, with 11 bases that match TRBD2. V gave up 3 bases and J gave up 3 bases; unmatched junction bases: 0. The V gene's germline CDR1 is DFQATT and CDR2 SNEGSKA (reference sequence). The CDR3 sequence is 13 residues long. The DNA of the CDR3 is TGCAGTGCTAGGGGACTAGCGGAAGAGACCCAGTACTTC. Its protein is CSARGLAEETQYF.

This rearrangement joins TRBV29-1 to TRBJ2-6, with TRBD1 matching over 7 bases. The CDR3 is 18 amino acids. V was pared by 1 base and J by 1 base, with 10 bases of the junction left unmatched. Germline CDR1 SQVTM, CDR2 ANQGSEA. The CDR3 is CSVEAKGAKLSGANVLTF. In nucleotides, the CDR3 is TGCAGCGTTGAAGCGAAGGGGGCAAAGTTATCTGGGGCCAACGTCCTGACTTTC.

The V call is TRBV11-2, the J call TRBJ1-1, with 9 bases identical to TRBD1. V was clipped by 4 bases and J by 6 bases; unmatched bases: 9. Germline values: CDR1 SGHAT, CDR2 FQNNGV. There are 15 residues in the CDR3. The CDR3 spells CASSSRTGASSEAFF. Here the CDR3 DNA reads TGTGCCAGCAGCTCACGGACAGGGGCATCTTCTGAAGCTTTCTTT.

This clonotype was seen only a few times. The chain carries TRBV12-3 or TRBV12-4 and TRBJ2-5, with TRBD1 as a possible D gene (6 bases). The CDR3 length is 15 residues. The V end was cut by 3 bases, the J end by 0 bases, with 11 bases between. CDR3 coding DNA: TGTGCCAGCAGTTTTAGGGGACACAACCAAGAGACCCAGTACTTC. Translation gives CASSFRGHNQETQYF.

There are a few counts of this clonotype. The rearrangement uses TRBV28 and TRBJ2-3; D possibly corresponds to TRBD2 (5 bases). Germline V gene data show CDR1 as MDHEN and CDR2 as SYDVKM. This CDR3 has 15 residues. The V end was cut by 10 bases, the J end by 2 bases, with 19 bases between. The DNA of the CDR3 is TGTGCCACCCGAGGGAGAGGTAGACCCACAGATACGCAGTATTTT. The encoded protein is CATRGRGRPTDTQYF.

This clonotype was seen only a few times. The chain uses TRBV27 and TRBJ2-7; maybe TRBD1 (6 bases). This CDR3 is built from 14 residues. Germline lookup yields CDR1 MNHEY and CDR2 SMNVEV (reference sequence). With 3 bases removed from V and 3 bases from J, the gap between germline ends came to 12 bases. This CDR3 is CASSFRGHHYEQYF. Written as DNA, the CDR3 is TGTGCCAGCAGTTTTAGGGGACACCACTACGAGCAGTACTTC.

This clonotype was found a few times. J is TRBJ2-2 and V is TRBV6-5; no firm D call. V was shortened by 4 bases and J by 7 bases, with 10 bases between the two germline ends. There are 13 residues in the CDR3. Germline CDR1 and CDR2: MNHEY and SVGAGI. The CDR3 DNA sequence: TGTGCCAGCAGTTTCTACATCGGCGGGGAGCTGTTTTTT. This gives the protein CASSFYIGGELFF.

This clonotype appeared a few times. The chain employs TRBV10-3 and TRBJ2-1, with D perhaps TRBD1 or TRBD2 (5 bases each). The length of the CDR3 is 14 residues. CDR1 and CDR2 (germline): ENHRY, SYGVKD. Trimming removed 2 bases from V and 8 bases from J, with 13 bases in between. In DNA, the CDR3 is TGTGCCATCAGTGAGCGGGACCTCATGGATGAGCAGTTCTTC. Encoded protein: CAISERDLMDEQFF.

V and J are TRBV20-1 and TRBJ2-3; D gene uncertain. Germline V gene sequence: CDR1 DFQATT, CDR2 SNEGSKA (reference sequence). CDR3 length equals 14 residues. V dropped 6 bases and J dropped 2 bases, with 15 bases sitting between them. This CDR3 reads CSATLGTHTDTQYF. CDR3 DNA: TGCAGTGCAACCCTAGGTACCCACACAGATACGCAGTATTTT.

This sequence joins TRBV12-5 and TRBJ2-3; TRBD2 matches at 10 bases. Trimming took 6 bases from V and 6 from J; bases not matched to a gene: 6. The CDR3 spans 14 residues. Germline-derived CDR1 and CDR2 are LGHNT and FRNRAP. The CDR3 spells CASGASGREDTQYF. The CDR3 DNA reads as TGTGCTAGTGGAGCCAGCGGGAGGGAGGATACGCAGTATTTT.

The chain combines TRBV10-3 with TRBJ2-1; 10 nucleotides align to TRBD2. Germline assignment: CDR1 ENHRY and CDR2 SYGVKD. The CDR3 runs 16 residues. V lost 2 bases and J lost 7; bases outside the gene matches: 8. The CDR3 nucleotides are TGTGCCATCAGTGAGCCACTAGCGGGACGGGGTAATGAGCAGTTCTTC. This sequence encodes CAISEPLAGRGNEQFF.

The chain uses TRBV6-5 and TRBJ1-2; D unclear. From germline, CDR1 is MNHEY and CDR2 SVGAGI. The CDR3 contains 12 residues. The V and J ends lost 2 bases and 4 bases respectively, with 5 bases between them. CDR3 in amino acids: CASSYRGYGYTF. CDR3 in DNA: TGTGCCAGCAGTTACCGTGGCTATGGCTACACCTTC.

The V gene is TRBV5-1, the J gene TRBJ2-1, with 10 bases identical to TRBD2. Germline V CDR1 and CDR2: SGHRS, YFSETQ. The V and J ends lost 4 bases and 8 bases, in that order; junction bases with no gene match: 18. The CDR3 loop spans 18 amino acids. The CDR3 nucleotides are TGCGCCAGCAGCATGACGGGAGGGATTAGCGGGAGGCTCGATGAGCAGTTCTTC. Protein product: CASSMTGGISGRLDEQFF. The variable domain in full, completed from reference TRBV5-1 and TRBJ2-1, reads KAGVTQTPRYLIKTRGQQVTLSCSPISGHRSVSWYQQTPGQGLQFLFEYFSETQRNKGNFPGRFSGRQFSNSRSEMNVSTLELGDSALYLCASSMTGGISGRLDEQFFGPGTRLTVL.

This clonotype was recorded a few times. This chain connects TRBV6-1 to TRBJ1-1; a possible D gene is TRBD1 (5 bases). The CDR3 is 14 residues long. Between the trimmed V and J ends, which lost 4 bases and 6 bases, there was a span of 15 bases. Germline V gene lookup returns CDR1 MNHNS and CDR2 SASEGT. This chain's CDR3 is CASSVWGEYSEAFF. Here the CDR3 DNA reads TGTGCCAGCAGTGTATGGGGGGAATACTCTGAAGCTTTCTTT.

V is TRBV7-2 and J is TRBJ2-7; TRBD2 matches at 8 bases. The trim removed 10 bases at V and 2 bases at J, leaving 10 bases unmatched. The germline gives CDR1 SGHTA, CDR2 FQGNSA. The CDR3 has 14 residues. In DNA form, the CDR3 reads TGTGCCACAAGTATCCTAGCGGGCCCCTACGAGCAGTACGTC. This translates into CATSILAGPYEQYV.

This clonotype occurred many times. V and J are TRBV29-1 and TRBJ2-1, with unresolved D. The CDR3 spans 11 residues. Germline loops: CDR1 SQVTM, CDR2 ANQGSEA. The V and J ends lost 3 bases and 6 bases respectively, with 6 bases between them. CDR3 DNA: TGCAGCGTTGAGTGGACCAATGAGCAGTTCTTC. Protein: CSVEWTNEQFF.

J is TRBJ1-3 and V is TRBV5-1, with 7 nucleotides matching TRBD1. The CDR3 is made up of 14 amino acids. The germline V gene encodes CDR1 SGHRS and CDR2 YFSETQ. Trimming removed 5 bases from V and 8 bases from J; junction bases left unmatched: 10. The CDR3 coding sequence is TGCGCCAGCAGACGGGACAGTCCGGGCGACACCATATATTTT. Amino acids: CASRRDSPGDTIYF.

The sample holds many counts of this clonotype. V and J are TRBV10-1 and TRBJ1-1; D might be TRBD1 (5 bases). Germline assignment: CDR1 WNHNN and CDR2 SYGVQD (reference sequence). This CDR3 has 13 amino acids. V lost 2 bases and J lost 5, with 9 bases in between. DNA for the CDR3: TGCGCCAGCAGTGAGGCAGGGTATACTGAAGCTTTCTTT. Protein sequence: CASSEAGYTEAFF.

This rearrangement joins TRBV6-5 to TRBJ2-1; 7 positions match TRBD2. The CDR3 is 15 residues long. Germline loops: CDR1 MNHEY, CDR2 SVGAGI. V lost 0 bases, J lost 8 bases, and 7 bases stayed unmatched. The CDR3 DNA reads TGTGCCAGCAGTTACTCGAGGACTAGGGTTGATGAGCAGTTCTTC. Translated, it gives CASSYSRTRVDEQFF.

This clonotype came up many times. This chain links TRBV20-1 with TRBJ2-5; TRBD2 matches at 9 bases. The germline V gene has CDR1 DFQATT and CDR2 SNEGSKA (reference sequence). Unmatched junction bases numbered 4, after V lost 6 bases and J lost 5 bases. This CDR3 comprises 12 residues. Written as DNA, the CDR3 is TGCAGTGCCGCGGGGGGGTTGGAGACCCAGTACTTC. Translated: CSAAGGLETQYF.

This clonotype was counted only a few times. V and J are TRBV7-2 and TRBJ2-5; no clear D gene. The CDR3 totals 13 residues. V shed 3 bases and J shed 3 bases, with 8 bases lying between them. Germline lookup yields CDR1 SGHTA and CDR2 FQGNSA. This CDR3 reads CASSFVIKETQYF. For the CDR3, the DNA is TGTGCCAGCAGCTTTGTAATAAAAGAGACCCAGTACTTC.

This clonotype was detected ten times or more. This chain joins TRBV6-5 and TRBJ1-5, with 12 bases matching TRBD1. The CDR3 length is 17 residues. Germline-derived CDR1 and CDR2 are MNHEY and SVGAGI. V trimming: 2 bases; J trimming: 4 bases; junction bases outside the gene matches: 6. The CDR3 is CASSYGTGGKRNQPQHF. DNA for the CDR3: TGTGCCAGCAGTTACGGGACAGGGGGCAAAAGGAATCAGCCCCAGCATTTT.

The chain has TRBV9 and TRBJ1-6; TRBD1 agrees at 9 bases. Germline values: CDR1 SGDLS, CDR2 YYNGEE. The ends lost 4 bases at V and 9 bases at J; junction bases unmatched: 8. This CDR3 has 15 amino acids. As DNA, the CDR3 is TGTGCCAGCAGCCCCTCACAGGGGGCGAGTTCACCCCTCCACTTT. Its protein product is CASSPSQGASSPLHF.

This clonotype was detected ten times or more. The chain recombines TRBV25-1 with TRBJ2-3; 8 nucleotides line up with TRBD1. From germline, CDR1 is MGHDK and CDR2 SYGVNS. This CDR3 spans 13 amino acids. The ends lost 7 bases at V and 6 bases at J; junction bases unmatched: 6. CDR3 DNA: TGTGCCAGCACTCAGGGGGCGCGGGATACGCAGTATTTT. Its protein is CASTQGARDTQYF.

This clonotype was recorded a few times. The chain combines TRBV24-1 with TRBJ2-1, with unresolved D. This CDR3 contains 12 residues. V lost 5 bases to trimming and J lost 5 bases, with 6 bases between them. CDR1 is KGHDR, CDR2 SFDVKD, per germline. The CDR3 coding sequence is TGTGCCACCAGTGGCATGAACAATGAGCAGTTCTTC. Amino acid sequence: CATSGMNNEQFF.

This chain uses TRBV18 with TRBJ2-5, with unresolved D. With 4 bases removed from V and 3 bases from J, the gap between germline ends came to 9 bases. The CDR3 consists of 13 residues. Germline CDR1 KGHSH, CDR2 LQKENI. The CDR3 nucleotides read TGTGCCAGCTCACTAGTGGTTGAAGAGACCCAGTACTTC. As protein: CASSLVVEETQYF.

The chain recombines TRBV6-6 with TRBJ2-1; 7 nucleotides match TRBD1. The germline V gene has CDR1 MNHNY and CDR2 SVGAGI (reference sequence). Trimming cost V 8 bases and J 3 bases; bases outside gene matches: 4. The CDR3 spans 13 residues. CDR3 in DNA: TGTGCCAGCTGGGACAGACTCTACAATGAGCAGTTCTTC. This gives the protein CASWDRLYNEQFF.

This clonotype was observed a few times. V usage is TRBV20-1 and J usage is TRBJ1-5, with D perhaps matching TRBD1 (6 bases). Per the germline V gene, CDR1 is DFQATT and CDR2 is SNEGSKA (reference sequence). The V gene lost 2 bases and the J gene lost 6 bases, with 14 bases spanning the gap. CDR3 size: 14 residues. CDR3 in amino acids: CSARLQGRSQPQHF. DNA for the CDR3: TGCAGTGCTAGACTACAGGGCCGGAGTCAGCCCCAGCATTTT.

The chain has TRBV6-5 and TRBJ2-1; no definite D call. Germline V gene sequence: CDR1 MNHEY, CDR2 SVGAGI. V shed 0 bases and J shed 5 bases, with 8 bases lying between them. The CDR3 covers 14 residues. The CDR3 reads CASSYSTRNNEQFF. The CDR3 coding sequence is TGTGCCAGCAGTTACTCGACCAGGAACAATGAGCAGTTCTTC.

V and J are TRBV28 and TRBJ2-6; perhaps TRBD1 as D (5 bases). V was clipped by 2 bases and J by 0 bases, with 8 bases between them. Germline CDR1 and CDR2: MDHEN and SYDVKM. CDR3 length: 16 amino acids. CDR3 in DNA: TGTGCCAGCAGTTTAAAACAGGCCTCTGGGGCCAACGTCCTGACTTTC. It encodes CASSLKQASGANVLTF.